These T cell receptor beta chains were read from a single sample in a study of shared clonotypes between healthy human individuals. Repertoires were generated with immunoSEQ multiplex PCR, while TCRdb's copy carries only in-frame clones and drops some. There are hundreds of thousands of clones in the sample; about 74% occur only once, and over 1.5% lies in the top ten. The sample consisted of memory CD4+ T cells sorted from blood. Source of these receptors: a woman younger than 45 in good health. CDR3s include the opening cysteine and the closing phenylalanine or tryptophan. The D gene is left open where the match is weak. Size is stated for part of the rows, as once, few or many counts, or as a class when the clone is expanded.

NA	TRBV6-1	TRBJ1-1	few	TGTGCCAGCAGTGAAGTGATAGGGAACACTGAAGCTTTCTTT	CASSEVIGNTEAFF
NA	TRBV6-6	TRBJ2-5	few	TGTGCCAGCAGTTACGTCAGGGTGCCCCAAGAGACCCAGTACTTC	CASSYVRVPQETQYF
NA	TRBV2	TRBJ2-7	once	TGTGCCAGCAGTCCTTTGGGCGATATAGCCTACGAGCAGTACTTC	CASSPLGDIAYEQYF
TRBD1	TRBV10-1	TRBJ1-1	NA	TGCGCCAGCAGACCCTACCCAGGGGGCGAAGCTTTCTTT	CASRPYPGGEAFF
TRBD1	TRBV19	TRBJ2-2	NA	TGTGCCAGTAGTACCGGACAGGGTCCTTCCGGGGAGCTGTTTTTT	CASSTGQGPSGELFF
NA	TRBV19	TRBJ1-5	NA	TGTGCCAGCAAAACAGGGTACAATCAGCCCCAGCATTTT	CASKTGYNQPQHF
TRBD1	TRBV18	TRBJ2-3	NA	TGTGCCAGCTCACCCGGACAGGGGGCAGATACGCAGTATTTT	CASSPGQGADTQYF
TRBD2	TRBV10-2	TRBJ2-7	few	TGCGCCAGCAGTGTTTGGTTGTCACCTGCGGGAGGGGTCTACGAGCAGTACTTC	CASSVWLSPAGGVYEQYF
NA	TRBV6-6	TRBJ1-1	NA	TGTGCCAGCAGTTTAAGAAGGGACGACACTGAAGCTTTCTTT	CASSLRRDDTEAFF
NA	TRBV5-5	TRBJ1-4	NA	TGTGCCAGCAGCTCTCCTCCTCGTGGCGCAACTAATGAAAAACTGTTTTTT	CASSSPPRGATNEKLFF
NA	TRBV11-3	TRBJ1-3	NA	TGTGCCAGCAGCTTTTCAGGTCCTGGAAACACCATATATTTT	CASSFSGPGNTIYF
NA	TRBV5-1	TRBJ2-5	NA	TGCGCCAGCAGGCCTTCCACAGGGTCCGGGCGTAACCAAGAGACCCAGTACTTC	CASRPSTGSGRNQETQYF
NA	TRBV5-8	TRBJ1-5	NA	TGTGCCAGCAACCAAGGAGGGGTTGGTCAGCCCCAGCATTTT	CASNQGGVGQPQHF
TRBD1	TRBV10-3	TRBJ2-7	NA	TGTGCCATCAGGTCCGAGGAGGGACAGGGGGCCTACGAGCAGTACTTC	CAIRSEEGQGAYEQYF
TRBD2	TRBV10-3	TRBJ2-2	NA	TGTGCCTCAGGGGGATCTAGCGGGAGACGGGGCACCGGGGAGCTGTTTTTT	CASGGSSGRRGTGELFF
NA	TRBV6-6	TRBJ1-1	NA	TGTGCCAGCAGTTACTCGAGCACTGAAGCTTTCTTT	CASSYSSTEAFF
NA	TRBV29-1	TRBJ2-1	NA	TGCTCGTCCGGCCCCTCCTACAATGAGCAGTTCTTC	CSSGPSYNEQFF
NA	TRBV2	TRBJ1-4	many	TGTGCCAGCGGGCTTAAGACCTCAACTAATGAAAAACTGTTTTTT	CASGLKTSTNEKLFF
TRBD1	TRBV2	TRBJ2-4	NA	TGTGCCAGCAGTAGCCGGGACAGTCTAGCCAAAAACATTCAGTACTTC	CASSSRDSLAKNIQYF
NA	TRBV29-1	TRBJ1-1	NA	TGCAGCGTTGGGCTTGGGGGGGGATCGAACACTGAAGCTTTCTTT	CSVGLGGGSNTEAFF
NA	TRBV6-6	TRBJ1-3	NA	TGTGCCAGCAGAGGCGGCTCTGGAAACACCATATATTTT	CASRGGSGNTIYF
TRBD2	TRBV28	TRBJ2-1	NA	TGTGCCAGCAGCCTGGATCTAGCGGGAGGAGCCCATGAGCAGTTCTTC	CASSLDLAGGAHEQFF
NA	TRBV7-9	TRBJ1-4	many	TGTGCCAGCAGCTTAGCGGCAGGGACGGATGAAAAACTGTTTTTT	CASSLAAGTDEKLFF
NA	TRBV5-1	TRBJ1-3	many	TGCGCCAGCAGCTTCGGCCAGGAGCTAAGCTCTGGAAACACCATATATTTT	CASSFGQELSSGNTIYF
TRBD1	TRBV19	TRBJ2-7	NA	TGTGCCAGTAGTATTGCTGGACAGGGTTCTCACGAGCAGTACTTC	CASSIAGQGSHEQYF
TRBD1	TRBV28	TRBJ1-4	NA	TGTGCCAGCAGTTTCCCCGGGCAGGGGGGTCCGAAACTGTTTTTT	CASSFPGQGGPKLFF
NA	TRBV6-4	TRBJ2-3	NA	TGTGCCAGCAGTGACTCAAGGGCTAGCGGCACAGATACGCAGTATTTT	CASSDSRASGTDTQYF
NA	TRBV13	TRBJ2-1	NA	TGTGCCAGCAGCTTCTCCTACCGAAGCTCCTACAATGAGCAGTTCTTC	CASSFSYRSSYNEQFF
NA	TRBV27	TRBJ2-1	NA	TGTGCCAGCAGTTTATTATGGGGGAGTAGCGAGCAGTTCTTC	CASSLLWGSSEQFF
NA	TRBV10-3	TRBJ2-3	NA	TGTGCCATCAGTGATGGAGCAGATACGCAGTATTTT	CAISDGADTQYF
NA	TRBV11-3	TRBJ2-7	few	TGTGCCAGCAGCTTTTCGGGACAAGGGGCCGAGCAGTACTTC	CASSFSGQGAEQYF
TRBD1	TRBV6-1	TRBJ1-4	many	TGTGCCAGCAGTGCCGGGACAGGGGGTGGGGTAACTAATGAAAAACTGTTTTTT	CASSAGTGGGVTNEKLFF
NA	TRBV5-4	TRBJ1-4	NA	TGCGCCAGCAGCCAAGTGAGGGTCTGGTTGGCTAATGAAAAACTGTTTTTT	CASSQVRVWLANEKLFF
NA	TRBV11-2	TRBJ2-5	once	TGTGCCAGCAGCTCCTTCCTCGACAGCTCCCAAGAGACCCAGTACTTC	CASSSFLDSSQETQYF
NA	TRBV5-4	TRBJ2-3	NA	TGTGCCAGCAGCTCCCGGGCGGTGACGGCAGATACGCAGTATTTT	CASSSRAVTADTQYF
NA	TRBV7-2	TRBJ1-5	NA	TGTGCCAGCAGCTTAGGCCGCGGGACATCCACGGGGGCCCAGCATTTT	CASSLGRGTSTGAQHF
NA	TRBV30	TRBJ1-4	NA	TGTGCCTGGAGTGTGGTTGGGGCCTCTAATGAAAAACTGTTTTTT	CAWSVVGASNEKLFF
NA	TRBV7-2	TRBJ2-7	NA	TGTGCCAGCAGTCTCGTCGCTGCGGGGATCTCCTACGAGCAGTACTTC	CASSLVAAGISYEQYF
NA	TRBV28	TRBJ1-5	NA	TGTGCCAGCAGTTCGACAGGTAGCAATCAGCCCCAGCATTTT	CASSSTGSNQPQHF
NA	TRBV9	TRBJ2-1	NA	TGTGCCAGCGCGGACCTAGGGCTCAGCGAGCAGTTCTTC	CASADLGLSEQFF
NA	TRBV5-1	TRBJ1-1	once	TGCGCCAGCAGTTCCAACACTGAAGCTTTCTTT	CASSSNTEAFF
NA	TRBV10-3	TRBJ2-3	many	TGTGCCATCAGCCAGGAGAGCACAGATACGCAGTATTTT	CAISQESTDTQYF
NA	TRBV10-3	TRBJ2-5	NA	TGTGCCATCACCCCAGGGCGTGAAGAGACCCAGTACTTC	CAITPGREETQYF
NA	TRBV29-1	TRBJ1-5	NA	TGCAGCGTTGAGGTGGAGGGTCAGCCCCAGCATTTT	CSVEVEGQPQHF
TRBD2	TRBV27	TRBJ2-7	NA	TGTGCCAGCAGTTTATCGGGGGGGACTAGCGGTCAGACCTACGAGCAGTACTTC	CASSLSGGTSGQTYEQYF
TRBD1	TRBV4-1	TRBJ2-5	once	TGCGCCAGCAGCCAAGCGGGACAGGGAGAGCAGTACTTC	CASSQAGQGEQYF
NA	TRBV28	TRBJ2-7	NA	TGTGCCAGCAGTTTATCATCAGAGGCGACAGTCCCAGGCGAGCAGTACTTC	CASSLSSEATVPGEQYF
TRBD2	TRBV6-1	TRBJ2-3	NA	TGTGCCAGCAGTACCCTCCTGGGGGGGACAGATACGCAGTATTTT	CASSTLLGGTDTQYF
NA	TRBV14	TRBJ1-2	NA	TGTGCCAGCAGCCAAGATCCGAGCTATGGCTACACCTTC	CASSQDPSYGYTF
TRBD1	TRBV19	TRBJ1-2	few	TGTGCCAGCCAGACAGGGGGCGCGCAGGACTATGGCTACACCTTC	CASQTGGAQDYGYTF
TRBD2	TRBV6-6	TRBJ2-2	NA	TGTGCCAGCAGTCGAGAGGGAGGGTCCTCCGGGGAGCTGTTTTTT	CASSREGGSSGELFF
NA	TRBV28	TRBJ1-2	NA	TGTGCCAGCAGACCCCACGGGGCAGGGGTTGATGGCTACACCTTC	CASRPHGAGVDGYTF
NA	TRBV6-5	TRBJ1-5	NA	TGTGCCAGCAGACCCATGGACAGTCTAAGCCAGCCCCAGCATTTT	CASRPMDSLSQPQHF
NA	TRBV5-1	TRBJ2-5	once	TGCGCCAGCAGCTTGGGGACGGACAGTCTCATGGGGGAGACCCAGTACTTC	CASSLGTDSLMGETQYF
TRBD1	TRBV6-1	TRBJ1-2	NA	TGTGCCAGCAGTCTAGGGGGCTCCTACAATGGCTACACCTTC	CASSLGGSYNGYTF
NA	TRBV5-1	TRBJ2-5	NA	TGCGCCAGCAGCTTGAGTAGCGGCCAAGAGACCCAGTACTTC	CASSLSSGQETQYF